This record looks at one TCR beta chain sequence and its context. The data derive from a study of blood T cell repertoires in COVID-19. Looking at the study overall: Sites in the United States, Italy and Spain provided acute and convalescent COVID-19 samples. T cells, B-cell-depleted T cells, or PBMCs supplied cDNA or gDNA.

The CDR3 is 16 residues long. Germline CDR1 MNHEY, CDR2 SVGAGI. V was cut by 3 bases and J by 1 base, with 15 bases left in between. Authors' data handling: Reference gene primer amplification gave estimated nucleated cell counts. The data were produced by immunoSEQ multiplex PCR, yet TCRdb's version contains in-frame clones alone and is incomplete. V and J calls and clone size are those listed in that table; D and trimming were worked out from the DNA. Of around 280,000 clones detected, approximately 80% appear once; the ten largest clones hold approximately 4.1%. The sequence was obtained from a woman aged 45-65 years with active or convalescent COVID-19. Material for sequencing was peripheral blood. The chain couples TRBV6-5 to TRBJ1-1, with a weak D call TRBD1 (6 bases). Here the CDR3 reads CASSYGRGRGNTEAFF. In nucleotides, the CDR3 is TGTGCCAGCAGTTATGGTAGAGGCAGGGGGAACACTGAAGCTTTCTTT.